Sequencing of this T cell receptor (beta chain) was carried out in a study of blood T cells in healthy people across ages. The V and J ends lost 0 bases and 2 bases respectively, with 11 bases between them. Germline V gene sequence: CDR1 LGHNA, CDR2 YSLEER. CDR3 length: 15 residues. Using a J-beta primer mix together with a sample-barcoded 5' primer, a second PCR was run for 7 to 11 cycles. One entry per CDR3 protein results from TCRdb running MiXCR on the 5' RACE reads. This table has over 1,200,000 distinct CDR3 sequences, approximately 60% appearing once. V and J are TRBV4-3 and TRBJ2-7, with D possibly matching TRBD2 (6 bases). This clonotype was obtained from a man aged 18 to 30 in good health. Sequencing input: blood. The CDR3 is CASSQDAGSTYEQYF. The DNA for the CDR3 is TGCGCCAGCAGCCAAGATGCGGGGTCCACCTACGAGCAGTACTTC.